The T cell receptor beta chain under discussion was sequenced for a study of identical twins. Points from the study as a whole: The more abundant beta clonotypes in cord blood had fewer insertions, and memory repertoires did not show this. Analyses of zero insertions could be partly confounded by invariant MAIT and iNKT cells.

CDR1 and CDR2 from the germline V gene are SGHDT and YYEEEE. The CDR3 has 13 residues. Trimming removed 7 bases from V and 5 bases from J, with 16 bases in between. One entry per CDR3 protein results from TCRdb running MiXCR on the 5' RACE reads. The sample includes 600,000 to 700,000 distinct CDR3 sequences, less than 25% of them seen just once. Comment on this clonotype: Its cognate antigen is unknown.

No donor was unhealthy or non-Caucasian. This sample also appeared in a second study, on T cells expressing NK-cell markers. Turning to that study: The study drew TCR beta repertoires from sorted CD3+CD56+NKG2C+, CD3+CD56+NKG2C- and CD3+CD56-NKG2C+ T cells.

Material: PBMCs. The receptor was isolated from a woman aged 18-35 years in good health. This chain uses TRBV5-6 with TRBJ2-7; tentative D call: TRBD1 (6 bases). This CDR3 reads CASFYRVSDEQYF. The CDR3 DNA reads as TGTGCCAGCTTCTACAGGGTAAGCGACGAGCAGTACTTC.